This T cell receptor (beta chain) was profiled in a study of cytomegalovirus exposure and HLA in healthy donors (dated by TCRdb to about 2017). Notes on the research overall: An earlier analysis of approximately 640 of the donors reported about 250 Gb of sequence data and more than 90 million unique TCR beta sequences from 150 million to 200 million T cells. Around 320 gigabases of sequencing data and approximately 84 million unique TCR sequences were included in an early release covering around 600 HLA-typed donors. Of the approximately 400 genotyped donors, 65% to 90% fell in the genetic ancestry cluster associated with self-reported Caucasian donors. The study was designed to test whether signatures of past pathogen exposure could be identified by cataloging public T cell receptors. Using immunosequencing, the study profiled T cell repertoires from around 680 subjects and related those repertoires to cytomegalovirus serostatus. Along with the approximately 650-subject first cohort, a separate validation cohort of over a hundred different subjects was used. The study combined high-throughput TCR immunosequencing, statistical association of individual TCRs with disease status, and machine learning to predict cytomegalovirus infection status. In a later analysis, previously published TCR beta repertoires from hundreds of donors were re-analyzed and high-resolution HLA genotyping was added so that TCR occurrence patterns could be studied. Rather than using new phenotypic data, the later analysis identified candidate immune exposures from TCR beta sequences and from how often those sequences occurred across donors. In an earlier analysis of a few hundred of the donors, high-throughput TCR beta sequencing was used to judge whether each TCR beta V gene segment behaved as functional or pseudogenic. Donor age, sex, ethnicity and CMV serostatus were collected together with the repertoire data. In a later genetic analysis, genome-wide SNP genotypes for about 65% of the roughly 700 donors were used, and that subset was treated as a discovery cohort. Every discovery cohort repertoire had been produced on one sequencing platform. Both class I and class II loci were covered by HLA typing, at four-digit resolution. Typing coverage differed by locus: A, B, C, DRB1 and DQB1 were typed in about 620-630 donors, DQA1 in about 510, DPA1 in around 580, and DPB1 in 450 to 490. Five DR-DQ haplotypes were treated as single units for association and clustering because of strong linkage in the cohort. Across approximately 420 genotyped donors of the cohort, an average of approximately 200,000 unique TCR beta nucleotide sequences per donor were sequenced, and roughly a sixth of those sequences were non-productive. Points the paper makes about the study in general: A group of highly shared sequence variants was considered likely to be a technical artifact of the sequencing pipeline. According to the authors, the approach could potentially be generalized to other disease states and immunological phenotypes. Assigning TCR associations to individual alleles was difficult when HLA alleles, especially DR and DQ, strongly co-occurred. In a later analysis, TCR association rates were found to vary across HLA loci, with the most associated TCRs seen for DRB1 alleles and the fewest for HLA-C alleles. Immune exposure information for the cohort was limited to CMV serostatus. HLA typing was unavailable for some donors at each locus, so association tests used only the typed subset. In an earlier analysis of around 500 of the donors, most TCR beta V segments appeared in productive rearrangements about 87% or about 30% of the time, broadly matching IMGT annotations. At a false discovery rate of 0.05, a later analysis linked 15,000 to 20,000 TCR beta sequences to specific HLA alleles. A further reported finding was that TCR beta sequences accurately predicted the HLA-A and HLA-B alleles for most subjects in the first cohort. Some IMGT-functional V segments, including TRBV6-2 and TRBV6-3, could not be distinguished by the 87-base-pair reads and were therefore excluded. According to a later analysis, most CMV-associated TCR beta chains appeared to be HLA-restricted, and the HLA associations seemed to be driven largely by CMV exposure. In both the original and validation cohorts, the classifier was reported to diagnose cytomegalovirus status with high specificity and sensitivity. In a later analysis, HLA-associated TCR beta chains were found to be more clonally expanded and to have lower generation probabilities than equally common non-associated chains. The cohort was sequenced for TCR beta chains only, and without alpha or paired-chain data the features that could be detected were limited. A later analysis reported that several top co-occurrence clusters appeared linked to parvovirus B19, influenza, CMV and Epstein-Barr virus. In vitro tests confirmed that a few of the cytomegalovirus-associated TCR beta chains recognize cytomegalovirus antigens. The study gave a list of 150 to 200 TCR beta chains associated with cytomegalovirus. While some public TCRs were present in many individuals, most TCR sequences turned up only very rarely across donors. A later genetic analysis associated a missense DCLRE1C variant with V-gene and J-gene trimming of TCR beta chains, and an independent cohort replicated the association. Because counts were too low, roughly 16 rarely observed V segments, including chromosome 9 orphons, were excluded from the earlier analysis of roughly 580 of the donors. Correlated functional status among segregating V segments might reflect linkage disequilibrium, but an unknown experimental factor could not be ruled out. A later genetic analysis reported fewer N-insertions in productive TCRs among donors in an Asian-associated ancestry cluster than the roughly 690-donor mean. Sequencing depth was assumed to be roughly uniform across donors in the presence/absence analyses, though that assumption may not hold.

The CDR3 has 13 amino acids, counting the end cysteine and phenylalanine. The only DNA kept is the CDR3, 39 bases in frame from the first base. The germline V gene encodes CDR1 SGHRS and CDR2 YFSETQ. Trimming at the junction amounts to 4 bases on V and 10 bases on J, and the germline ends lie 17 bases apart. The cohort consisted of some 670 healthy bone marrow donors. All cohort members were sampled while nominally healthy, although unrecorded immune exposures were likely present. The donor was CMV seronegative and was included in the group of several hundred seronegative cohort members. A peripheral blood sample was collected from each donor, and TCR beta sequencing was performed on peripheral blood mononuclear cells. The Qiagen DNeasy Blood Extraction Kit was used to extract genomic DNA from the blood cell samples. To prepare the library, the immunoSEQ multiplex PCR assay was applied. The multiplex PCR relied on a mix of 60 forward primers for TCR Vbeta segments and 13 reverse primers for TCR Jbeta segments. The CDR3 region of rearranged TCR beta genes was amplified from genomic DNA with a multiplex PCR assay. Amplified TCR beta libraries were sequenced as 87-base-pair reads on the Illumina HiSeq System. Under the source paper's analysis protocol: A later analysis counted approximately 76 million unique TCR beta chains across the 666 repertoires, and about 10 million of these chains were shared by at least two donors. A nearest-neighbor algorithm error-corrected the raw reads and collapsed the reads into unique sequences, merging closely related sequences to remove PCR and sequencing errors. CDR3 sequences were aligned to IMGT reference sequences to assign V, D and J gene segments. For a sequence to be retained, at least a six-nucleotide match to both a V gene segment and a J gene segment was required. Rearrangements were classified as productive when the CDR3 lacked stop codons and remained in frame with V and J, and all other rearrangements were classified as non-productive. CDR3 was defined by IMGT convention, running from the second conserved V-encoded cysteine to the conserved J-encoded phenylalanine. In an earlier analysis of 550 to 650 of the donors, sequences lacking an unambiguous match to a single V gene segment were excluded. An earlier analysis of approximately 590 of the donors called V segments functional above 56.7% productive rearrangements and segregating when the between-donor standard deviation exceeded 5%. A statistical classification framework was developed to diagnose cytomegalovirus status using the catalog of TCR beta chain sequences. In a later analysis, V and J genes were assigned by comparing TCR nucleotide sequences against IMGT/GENE-DB human TR gene sequences. A later analysis assigned CDR3 sequences and most-parsimonious VDJ recombination scenarios with the TCRdist pipeline. In a later analysis, each TCR beta chain was defined by its CDR3 amino acid sequence together with its V-gene family, and reads without a unique V-gene family were excluded. To address suspected cross-contamination and a sequencing artifact, a later analysis removed several hundred highly shared, low-generation-probability nucleotide sequences. In a later analysis, a clonal expansion index for each public chain was calculated from normalized within-repertoire ranks of inferred template counts. A later analysis computed generation probabilities with a VDJ recombination model fitted to out-of-frame rearrangements, and checked the results against IGoR. In a later analysis, TCR-TCR, TCR-HLA and TCR-CMV co-occurrence was scored with hypergeometric tests, and a repertoire-size bias correction was applied to TCR pairs. False discovery rates were estimated in a later analysis by permuting HLA or CMV assignments 20 times. In a later analysis, co-occurring TCRs were grouped using DBSCAN, and TCRdist sequence similarity was added for clustering within HLA-allele-positive subsets. Co-occurrence clustering excluded repertoires with fewer than 30,000 or more than 120,000 public chains, plus five with anomalous nucleotide sharing. TCRdb holds this immuneACCESS table with in-frame rearrangements only. Some clones are missing; in checked studies, unresolved V genes explain under half, and the rest has no known cause. V and J calls and clone size are as listed in that table; D and trimming were resolved from the DNA. Within this sample are about 200,000 clones, with 75% to 90% of them counted one time only. Of the sample, 2.7% falls within the top ten clones.

Remarks on this clone: Its cognate antigen has yet to be identified. No qualities accompany the bases; no much larger clone lies one base away.

Material: PBMCs. The chain joins TRBV5-1 to TRBJ1-2; TRBD1 is a possible D gene, resting on 5 matching bases. The sequence was collected from a woman aged 40 to 50 in good health and CMV-seronegative. The CDR3 protein is CASSPGQGGDYTF. Read as DNA, the sequence is TGCGCCAGCAGCCCAGGGCAGGGTGGTGACTACACCTTC.